Each of the 5 T cell receptor beta chains below was sequenced from the same sample in a study of cytomegalovirus exposure and HLA in healthy donors. Primers: 60 Vbeta forward and 13 Jbeta reverse. Here immunoSEQ multiplex PCR was the method, and the copy in TCRdb shows in-frame clones only, minus some. The repertoire includes 95,000 to 150,000 clones, 50% to 75% of them detected once, and 6.5% to 9.5% sits in the top ten. The specimen sequenced was PBMCs. The receptors were gathered from a woman in her 40s in good health and CMV-seropositive.

This clone was picked up one time. This chain links TRBV5-6 with TRBJ2-5; 12 bases fit TRBD2. The J segment lost 2 bases and the V segment lost 3 bases, leaving 5 bases of the junction unmatched. Germline loops: CDR1 SGHDT, CDR2 YYEEEE. This CDR3 has 16 residues. CDR3 residues: CASSSSGGAVQETQYF. The CDR3 bases are TGTGCCAGCAGCTCTAGCGGGGGGGCTGTTCAAGAGACCCAGTACTTC.

Concerning this clone itself: The sample has other DNA sequences that encode this CDR3 too. This chain joins TRBV19 and TRBJ1-2; D ambiguous. This CDR3 contains 14 residues. Germline CDR1 and CDR2: LNHDA and SQIVND (reference sequence). Trimming removed 1 base at V and 2 bases at J, with 8 bases between. DNA of the CDR3: TGTGCCAGTAGTATAGTCGGCGGAAACTATGGCTACACCTTC. This gives the protein CASSIVGGNYGYTF.

This clone was counted only a few times. The chain is built from TRBV6-5 and TRBJ1-2; possibly TRBD1 for D (5 bases). This CDR3 comprises 12 residues. Trimming stripped 4 bases from V and 6 bases from J, with 9 bases between. From germline, CDR1 is MNHEY and CDR2 SVGAGI. The CDR3 DNA follows: TGTGCCAGCAGTTTATCAGGGAATGGCTACACCTTC. Its protein product is CASSLSGNGYTF.

In this sample, this clone turned up many times. The CDR3 DNA follows: TGTGCCAGCAGCTTAGCGGGGGGCGGTCAGCCCCAGCATTTT. Protein product: CASSLAGGGQPQHF. The chain combines TRBV11-2 with TRBJ1-5; possibly TRBD1 for D (6 bases). The germline V gene encodes CDR1 SGHAT and CDR2 FQNNGV. The CDR3 is made up of 14 amino acids. V was cut by 1 base and J by 6 bases, with 10 bases left in between. Full variable domain (rest looked up from reference TRBV11-2 and TRBJ1-5): EAGVAQSPRYKIIEKRQSVAFWCNPISGHATLYWYQQILGQGPKLLIQFQNNGVVDDSQLPKDRFSAERLKGVDSTLKIQPAKLEDSAVYLCASSLAGGGQPQHFGDGTRLSIL.

V is TRBV27 and J is TRBJ2-1; D not certain. The CDR3 extends over 13 amino acids. V shed 6 bases and J shed 0 bases, with 6 bases lying between them. Germline V gives CDR1 MNHEY, CDR2 SMNVEV (reference sequence). CDR3 DNA sequence: TGTGCCAGCAGCCGGAGCTCCTACAATGAGCAGTTCTTC. Its translation is CASSRSSYNEQFF.